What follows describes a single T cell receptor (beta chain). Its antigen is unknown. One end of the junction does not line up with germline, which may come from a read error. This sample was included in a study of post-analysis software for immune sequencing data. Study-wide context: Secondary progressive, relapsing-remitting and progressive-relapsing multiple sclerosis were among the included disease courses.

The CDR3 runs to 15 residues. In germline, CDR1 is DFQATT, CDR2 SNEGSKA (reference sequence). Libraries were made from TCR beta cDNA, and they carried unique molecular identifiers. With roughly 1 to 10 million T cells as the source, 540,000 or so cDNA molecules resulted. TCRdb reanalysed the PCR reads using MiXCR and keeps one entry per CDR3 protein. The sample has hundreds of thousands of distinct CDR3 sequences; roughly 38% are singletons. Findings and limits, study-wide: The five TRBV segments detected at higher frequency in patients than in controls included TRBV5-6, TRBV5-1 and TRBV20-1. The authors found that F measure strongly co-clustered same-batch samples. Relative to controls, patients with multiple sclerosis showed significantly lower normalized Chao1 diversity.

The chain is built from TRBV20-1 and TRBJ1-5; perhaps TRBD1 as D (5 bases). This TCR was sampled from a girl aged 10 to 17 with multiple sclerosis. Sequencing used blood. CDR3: CSDRDGTRINQPQHF. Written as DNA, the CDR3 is TGCAGTGATAGAGATGGGACCCGGATTAATCAGCCCCAGCATTTT.